The 14 T cell receptor beta chains presented below share a single source sample, sequenced in a study of molecular identifiers for immune sequencing clone quantification. Each CDR3 protein gets one entry after TCRdb re-called the PCR reads with MiXCR. The top ten clones hold under 1.5% of a sample with approximately 60,000 distinct CDR3 sequences, about 20% of them seen once. The material sequenced was naive CD8+ T cells from blood, with Jurkat cell RNA spiked in. The subset was: FACS-sorted CD8+CD4-CCR7+CD45RA+ naive T cells. These receptors all come from a human donor in good health. Some libraries in this study had Jurkat cell RNA spiked in.

This clonotype was detected many times. The rearrangement joins TRBV4-1 to TRBJ2-1, with 8 bases matching TRBD1. Germline V gene lookup returns CDR1 MGHRA and CDR2 YSYEKL. V lost 0 bases and J lost 4; bases outside the gene matches: 2. The CDR3 runs to 15 residues. Here the CDR3 DNA reads TGCGCCAGCAGCCAAGACCGGACAGGGTACAATGAGCAGTTCTTC. Residues: CASSQDRTGYNEQFF.

The chain links TRBV5-4 to TRBJ2-2; D is perhaps TRBD2 (5 bases). The CDR3 spans 17 residues. Germline CDR1 and CDR2: SGHNT and YYREEE (reference sequence). V was trimmed by 6 bases and J by 4 bases, leaving 22 bases between them. CDR3 region: CASTPAPGVLSTGELFF. DNA of the CDR3: TGTGCCAGCACTCCCGCCCCCGGGGTTTTAAGCACCGGGGAGCTGTTTTTT.

In this sample, this clonotype turned up many times. The chain uses TRBV19 and TRBJ1-6; TRBD1 aligns across 9 bases. This CDR3 has 15 amino acids. Germline V gene sequence: CDR1 LNHDA, CDR2 SQIVND (reference sequence). With V trimmed by 8 bases and J by 10 bases, 12 bases remained unmatched. CDR3 residues: CASAPSWTGVSPLHF. CDR3 in DNA: TGTGCCAGTGCTCCCTCCTGGACAGGGGTATCACCCCTCCACTTT.

This clonotype was detected only a few times. The chain carries TRBV27 and TRBJ2-2, with D possibly matching TRBD1 (7 bases). The V end lost 10 bases, the J end lost 2 bases, and 11 bases lay between the germline ends. CDR1 MNHEY and CDR2 SMNVEV come from the germline V gene (reference sequence). CDR3 length equals 13 residues. CDR3: CATRGTNTGELFF. The CDR3 DNA reads TGTGCCACCAGGGGGACTAACACCGGGGAGCTGTTTTTT.

This clonotype has just a few counts. The V call is TRBV20-1, the J call TRBJ2-7; 8 nucleotides line up with TRBD2. CDR1 DFQATT and CDR2 SNEGSKA come from the germline V gene (reference sequence). CDR3 length: 13 amino acids. With V trimmed by 6 bases and J by 0 bases, 4 bases remained unmatched. In nucleotides, the CDR3 is TGCAGTGCGAGACTAGCGATCTCCTACGAGCAGTACTTC. Translation: CSARLAISYEQYF.

This clonotype was counted once. A much larger clone lies a single base off, so this may be a read error. The chain is built from TRBV7-9 and TRBJ2-3, with 13 bases that match TRBD2. CDR1 is SEHNR, CDR2 FQNEAQ, per germline (reference sequence). The CDR3 is 20 amino acids. CDR3 amino acids: CAGSSHLWTSGSPSTDTQYF. CDR3 coding DNA: TGTGCCGGCAGCTCTCATCTATGGACTAGCGGGAGTCCTAGCACAGATACGCAGTATTTT.

This clonotype came up many times. The chain has TRBV29-1 and TRBJ2-1; possibly TRBD1 for D (6 bases). Germline CDR1 and CDR2: SQVTM and ANQGSEA. This CDR3 has 13 residues. The V end was cut by 6 bases, the J end by 8 bases, with 17 bases between. CDR3 amino acids: CSVEAGVSYEQFF. The CDR3 DNA sequence: TGCAGCGTCGAGGCAGGGGTTTCCTATGAGCAGTTCTTC.

This clonotype was seen ten or more times. This chain connects TRBV19 to TRBJ2-3; TRBD2 matches 10 bases. The trim removed 7 bases at V and 3 bases at J, leaving 7 bases unmatched. Germline V gives CDR1 LNHDA, CDR2 SQIVND (reference sequence). The CDR3 sequence is 15 residues long. This chain's CDR3 is CASISSGRGTDTQYF. The DNA for the CDR3 is TGTGCCAGTATCTCTAGCGGGAGAGGGACAGATACGCAGTATTTT.

This clonotype appeared many times. The J gene is TRBJ1-1, the V gene TRBV19; D ambiguous. The ends were cut back, 5 bases at V and 4 bases at J, with 14 bases in the middle. In germline, CDR1 is LNHDA, CDR2 SQIVND (reference sequence). The CDR3 runs 14 residues. CDR3 DNA sequence: TGTGCCAGTAGTTCCGGACCCGGCAGCACTGAAGCTTTCTTT. As protein: CASSSGPGSTEAFF.

This clonotype was counted ten times or more. The chain couples TRBV29-1 to TRBJ2-7; no clear D gene. Trimming shortened V by 4 bases and J by 1 base, and 11 bases separated the two germline ends. The CDR3 extends over 13 amino acids. The germline CDR1 and CDR2 sequences are SQVTM and ANQGSEA. CDR3 loop: CSVGGGHSYEQYF. Here the CDR3 DNA reads TGCAGCGTTGGTGGCGGCCATTCCTACGAGCAGTACTTC.

This clonotype has only a few counts. This may arise from a read error, as a much more abundant clone is one base away. The CDR3 DNA sequence: TGTGCCAGCAGTTTGGAGACAGCGTATCCCCCGCGCTCACCCCTCCACTTT. Its translation is CASSLETAYPPRSPLHF. The chain uses TRBV6-2 or TRBV6-3 and TRBJ1-6, with D possibly TRBD1 on 5 matching bases. The CDR3 runs 17 residues. The germline V gene has CDR1 MNHEY and CDR2 SVGEGT. The V end lost 4 bases, the J end lost 10 bases, and 23 bases lay between the germline ends.

The V call is TRBV9, the J call TRBJ2-7; 11 bases agree with TRBD1. The CDR3 length is 16 residues. Germline V lookup: CDR1 SGDLS, CDR2 YYNGEE. V trimming: 0 bases; J trimming: 3 bases; junction bases outside the gene matches: 5. CDR3 sequence: CASSVASGTGGYEQYF. In DNA form, the CDR3 reads TGTGCCAGCAGCGTAGCTTCCGGGACAGGGGGCTACGAGCAGTACTTC. Based on the CDR3 plus reference TRBV9 and TRBJ2-7, the full variable domain is DSGVTQTPKHLITATGQRVTLRCSPRSGDLSVYWYQQSLDQGLQFLIQYYNGEERAKGNILERFSAQQFPDLHSELNLSSLELGDSALYFCASSVASGTGGYEQYFGPGTRLTVT.

The chain couples TRBV20-1 to TRBJ2-1, with D possibly being TRBD2 (6 bases). CDR3 length equals 12 residues. V was trimmed by 4 bases and J by 5 bases, leaving 9 bases between them. CDR1 is DFQATT, CDR2 SNEGSKA, per germline (reference sequence). CDR3 protein: CSAKLADNEQFF. CDR3 sequence (DNA): TGCAGTGCTAAGTTAGCGGACAATGAGCAGTTCTTC.

The chain uses TRBV29-1 and TRBJ1-2; D is perhaps TRBD1 (5 bases). Germline CDR1 reads SQVTM; CDR2 reads ANQGSEA. The CDR3 sequence is 12 residues long. V was cut by 3 bases and J by 3 bases, with 8 bases left in between. The DNA of the CDR3 is TGCAGCGTTGACCGGGGCGACTATGGCTACACCTTC. Amino acids: CSVDRGDYGYTF.